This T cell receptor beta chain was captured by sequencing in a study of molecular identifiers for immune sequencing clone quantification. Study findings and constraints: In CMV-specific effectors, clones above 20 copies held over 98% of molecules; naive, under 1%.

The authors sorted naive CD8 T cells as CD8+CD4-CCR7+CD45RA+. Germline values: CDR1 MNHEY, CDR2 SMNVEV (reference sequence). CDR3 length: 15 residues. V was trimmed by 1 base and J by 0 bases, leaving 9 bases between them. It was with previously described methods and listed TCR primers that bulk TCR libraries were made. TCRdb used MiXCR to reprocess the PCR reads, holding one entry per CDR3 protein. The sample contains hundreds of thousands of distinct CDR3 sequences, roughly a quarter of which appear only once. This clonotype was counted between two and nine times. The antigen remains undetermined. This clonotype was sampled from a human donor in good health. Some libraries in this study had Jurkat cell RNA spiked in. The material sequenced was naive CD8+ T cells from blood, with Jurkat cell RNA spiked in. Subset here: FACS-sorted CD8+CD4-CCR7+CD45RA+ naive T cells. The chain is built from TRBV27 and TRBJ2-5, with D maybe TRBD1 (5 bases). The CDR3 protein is CASSLFPTDQETQYF. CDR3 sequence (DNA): TGTGCCAGCAGTTTATTTCCGACAGACCAAGAGACCCAGTACTTC.